The rows below give T cell receptor beta chains drawn from one sample of a study of tumor-infiltrating lymphocytes in primary liver carcinoma. TCRdb analysed the multiplex PCR reads with MiXCR anew, one entry per CDR3 protein. Counted here are 250,000 to 400,000 distinct CDR3 sequences, about 60% occurring once; the ten biggest clones make up 9% to 10%. The sample was peripheral blood. The receptors were gathered from a man aged 40-49 years with primary liver carcinoma and hepatitis B virus infection. Both conserved end residues are part of each CDR3. The listing skips clone size in some rows; elsewhere it reads once, few, many or a size class.

CDR3: CASSLDRARANILTF
J: TRBJ2-6
V: TRBV28
size: NA

CDR3: CASSAPGQTNTGELFF
J: TRBJ2-2
V: TRBV11-2
size: NA

CDR3: CAWSEGTTVQETQYF
J: TRBJ2-5
V: TRBV30
size: few

CDR3: CASSAGAKKGLRGANVLTF
J: TRBJ2-6
V: TRBV5-6
size: many

CDR3: CAWTLGTSGANVLTF
J: TRBJ2-6
V: TRBV30
size: NA

CDR3: CSVKSESWNNEQFF
J: TRBJ2-1
V: TRBV29-1
size: few

CDR3: CASSFQRNTGELFF
J: TRBJ2-2
V: TRBV6-2/TRBV6-3
size: many

CDR3: CASSLAGSNTEAFF
J: TRBJ1-1
V: TRBV12-3/TRBV12-4
size: many

CDR3: CTSSSERARNQPQHF
J: TRBJ1-5
V: TRBV7-8
size: few

CDR3: CASSPQRNYGYTF
J: TRBJ1-2
V: TRBV7-2
size: many

CDR3: CASSGSEWNEHYF
J: TRBJ2-7
V: TRBV11-2
size: once

CDR3: CASRSPLGNTGELFF
J: TRBJ2-2
V: TRBV5-1
size: many

CDR3: CAISEGGFIDGYTF
J: TRBJ1-2
V: TRBV10-3
size: few

CDR3: CASRLTGTPTSTDTQYF
J: TRBJ2-3
V: TRBV2
size: NA

CDR3: CASSRGGLKQYF
J: TRBJ2-7
V: TRBV12-3/TRBV12-4
size: many

CDR3: CSVPVSTEAESSLRYIEQFF
J: TRBJ2-1
V: TRBV29-1
size: NA

CDR3: CVSSQDLVNNEQFF
J: TRBJ2-1
V: TRBV14
size: NA

CDR3: CASSEDWGHLETQYF
J: TRBJ2-5
V: TRBV2
size: NA

CDR3: CASSLRDRESSGVNVLTF
J: TRBJ2-6
V: TRBV5-4
size: NA

CDR3: CVSSRRRGENIQYF
J: TRBJ2-4
V: TRBV6-2/TRBV6-3
size: NA

CDR3: CASTGVSQSTEAFF
J: TRBJ1-1
V: TRBV12-3/TRBV12-4
size: NA

CDR3: CASSSAGGVTYNEQFF
J: TRBJ2-1
V: TRBV7-9
size: NA

CDR3: CASSSIWGYGYTF
J: TRBJ1-2
V: TRBV12-3/TRBV12-4
size: NA

CDR3: CAYHEQYF
J: TRBJ2-7
V: TRBV21-1
size: many

CDR3: CASSYDPGSYNEQFF
J: TRBJ2-1
V: TRBV6-2/TRBV6-3
size: many

CDR3: CASSLGIDTQYF
J: TRBJ2-3
V: TRBV7-8
size: once

CDR3: CASSLDRGREKLFF
J: TRBJ1-4
V: TRBV5-4
size: many

CDR3: CASSYSRGFYEQYF
J: TRBJ2-7
V: TRBV7-8
size: many

CDR3: CASSYRSGSSYEQYF
J: TRBJ2-7
V: TRBV6-5
size: many

CDR3: CASSLWVLGSDTQYF
J: TRBJ2-3
V: TRBV5-6
size: NA

CDR3: CSVSSGFSSYEQYF
J: TRBJ2-7
V: TRBV29-1
size: many

CDR3: CASSLLAGNEQYF
J: TRBJ2-7
V: TRBV6-6
size: many

CDR3: CAISGGVRAKAKNIQYF
J: TRBJ2-4
V: TRBV6-1
size: NA

CDR3: CAGSYPGDGYNEQLF
J: TRBJ2-1
V: TRBV6-6
size: NA

CDR3: CAFTRETSGANVLTF
J: TRBJ2-6
V: TRBV10-3
size: NA

CDR3: CASSQDPSPGQLLAGGPREQYF
J: TRBJ2-7
V: TRBV4-1
size: many

CDR3: CASKTLAGIHNEQFF
J: TRBJ2-1
V: TRBV6-6
size: NA

CDR3: CASSPAAVRYNEQFF
J: TRBJ2-1
V: TRBV28
size: NA

CDR3: CASSLGSVNTEAFF
J: TRBJ1-1
V: TRBV7-8
size: few

CDR3: CASSPRSIQGTRRETQYF
J: TRBJ2-5
V: TRBV11-2
size: NA

CDR3: CASSRVVRTYEQYF
J: TRBJ2-7
V: TRBV6-6
size: once

CDR3: CASSHRDGLAKNIQYF
J: TRBJ2-4
V: TRBV7-4
size: NA

CDR3: CASSFMLASYNEQFF
J: TRBJ2-1
V: TRBV6-5
size: many

CDR3: CASSVGPPSSYNEQFF
J: TRBJ2-1
V: TRBV7-3
size: few

CDR3: CASSQASGRKGDTQYF
J: TRBJ2-3
V: TRBV5-1
size: NA

CDR3: CANSLGPREKLFF
J: TRBJ1-4
V: TRBV6-1
size: NA